One and the same sample provided the 9 T cell receptor beta chains below, sequenced in a study of blood T cells in healthy people across ages. Then a second PCR, running roughly 6 to 11 cycles, was carried out with a sample-barcoded 5' primer and a J-beta primer mix. TCRdb ran MiXCR on the 5' RACE reads and lists one entry per CDR3 protein. Of 1.5 million to 2 million distinct CDR3 sequences in the sample, about 35% were seen once. Material: blood. The receptors here all came from a woman younger than 45 in good health.

The V and J genes are TRBV21-1 and TRBJ2-1; the table's D gene call, TRBD2, was not cross checked with the DNA. TRBV21-1 is assigned pseudogene status. CDR3 length: 17 residues. The CDR3, as DNA: TGTGCCAGCAGCAAAAGAAGGGCTAGCGGGACCGTCAATGAGCAGTTCTTC. This translates into CASSKRRASGTVNEQFF.

This chain connects TRBV3-1 to TRBJ2-7; 9 nucleotides match TRBD2. This CDR3 comprises 15 residues. Germline loops: CDR1 LGHDT, CDR2 YNNKEL (reference sequence). Unmatched junction bases numbered 8, after V lost 3 bases and J lost 5 bases. Written as DNA, the CDR3 is TGTGCCAGCAGCCAGGGCGGGACTAGCAACGACGAGCAGTACTTC. This codes for CASSQGGTSNDEQYF.

Comment on this clonotype: A junction end diverges from the germline sequence, so it may reflect a read error. The chain links TRBV12-3 or TRBV12-4 to TRBJ2-1, with 10 bases aligning to TRBD1. The J call may be mistaken, given a closer DNA end match to TRBJ2-7. This CDR3 comprises 15 residues. The CDR3 DNA follows: TGTACCAGCAGTTTAGGGACAGGGGTCACCTACGAGCAGTACTTC. Its protein product is CTSSLGTGVTYEQYF.

The rearrangement uses TRBV20-1 and TRBJ2-7; D might be TRBD1 (5 bases). V was cut by 2 bases and J by 6 bases, with 14 bases left in between. The CDR3 has 13 residues. Germline V gene data show CDR1 as DFQATT and CDR2 as SNEGSKA (reference sequence). The chain's CDR3 is CSARRDTQGEQYF. For the CDR3, the DNA is TGCAGTGCTAGACGAGACACGCAGGGCGAGCAGTACTTC.

Only a few counts were recorded for this clonotype. The chain links TRBV4-1 to TRBJ2-5, with D unclear. CDR1 and CDR2 (germline): MGHRA, YSYEKL. Between the trimmed V and J ends, which lost 0 bases and 5 bases, there was a span of 13 bases. The CDR3 runs 15 residues. The DNA for the CDR3 is TGCGCCAGCAGCCAAGATGCTGCCAGTCGGGAGACCCAGTACTTC. This codes for CASSQDAASRETQYF.

This clonotype was counted a few times. The chain uses TRBV5-1 and TRBJ2-4; possibly TRBD1 for D (6 bases). The CDR3 sequence is 15 residues long. The V gene's germline CDR1 is SGHRS and CDR2 YFSETQ. Trimming took off 2 bases at V and 2 bases at J, with 11 bases between the two ends. The DNA of the CDR3 is TGCGCCAGCAGCTTCTCCGACAGGACCAAAAACATTCAGTACTTC. Translated, it gives CASSFSDRTKNIQYF.

This clonotype showed up just a few times. The CDR3 sequence: CSAFERGGDVETQYF. CDR3 nucleotides: TGCAGTGCTTTCGAGCGGGGGGGCGATGTGGAGACCCAGTACTTC. The chain employs TRBV20-1 and TRBJ2-5, with 10 positions matching TRBD2. CDR3 size: 15 residues. J lost 5 bases, V lost 5 bases, and 11 bases had no gene match. From germline, CDR1 is DFQATT and CDR2 SNEGSKA (reference sequence).

In its sample, this clonotype was seen once. This sequence joins TRBV24-1 and TRBJ1-5; 9 positions match TRBD1. CDR3 length: 15 amino acids. J was trimmed by 4 bases and V by 2 bases; bases with no gene match: 2. Germline values: CDR1 KGHDR, CDR2 SFDVKD. CDR3 residues: CATSDSGTGNQPQHF. The CDR3 bases are TGTGCCACCAGTGATTCCGGGACAGGGAATCAGCCCCAGCATTTT.

Regarding this clonotype: One junction end disagrees with the germline gene, perhaps due to a read error. This chain connects TRBV10-3 to TRBJ1-1, with TRBD1 matching 7 bases. The CDR3 covers 14 residues. Germline CDR1 and CDR2: ENHRY and SYGVKD. CDR3 loop: CAVRLDRSNTEAFF. In DNA, the CDR3 is TGTGCCGTCAGACTGGACAGGTCGAACACTGAAGCTTTCTTT.